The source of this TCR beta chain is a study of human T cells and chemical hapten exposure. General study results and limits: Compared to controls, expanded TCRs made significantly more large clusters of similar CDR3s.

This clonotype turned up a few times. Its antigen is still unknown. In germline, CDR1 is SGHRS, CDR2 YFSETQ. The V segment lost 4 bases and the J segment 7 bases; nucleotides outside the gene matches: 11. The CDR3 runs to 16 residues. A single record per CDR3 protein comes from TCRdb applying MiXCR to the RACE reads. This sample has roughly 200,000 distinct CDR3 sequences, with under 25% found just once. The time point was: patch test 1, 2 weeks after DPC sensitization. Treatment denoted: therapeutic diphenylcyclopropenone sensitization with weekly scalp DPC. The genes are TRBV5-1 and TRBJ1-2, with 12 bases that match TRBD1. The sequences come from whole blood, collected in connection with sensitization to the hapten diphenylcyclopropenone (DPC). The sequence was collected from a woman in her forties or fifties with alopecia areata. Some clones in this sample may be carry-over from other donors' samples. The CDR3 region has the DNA TGCGCCAGCAGCCTAGATCCGGGACAGGGGGCCGCTGGCTACACCTTC. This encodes CASSLDPGQGAAGYTF.